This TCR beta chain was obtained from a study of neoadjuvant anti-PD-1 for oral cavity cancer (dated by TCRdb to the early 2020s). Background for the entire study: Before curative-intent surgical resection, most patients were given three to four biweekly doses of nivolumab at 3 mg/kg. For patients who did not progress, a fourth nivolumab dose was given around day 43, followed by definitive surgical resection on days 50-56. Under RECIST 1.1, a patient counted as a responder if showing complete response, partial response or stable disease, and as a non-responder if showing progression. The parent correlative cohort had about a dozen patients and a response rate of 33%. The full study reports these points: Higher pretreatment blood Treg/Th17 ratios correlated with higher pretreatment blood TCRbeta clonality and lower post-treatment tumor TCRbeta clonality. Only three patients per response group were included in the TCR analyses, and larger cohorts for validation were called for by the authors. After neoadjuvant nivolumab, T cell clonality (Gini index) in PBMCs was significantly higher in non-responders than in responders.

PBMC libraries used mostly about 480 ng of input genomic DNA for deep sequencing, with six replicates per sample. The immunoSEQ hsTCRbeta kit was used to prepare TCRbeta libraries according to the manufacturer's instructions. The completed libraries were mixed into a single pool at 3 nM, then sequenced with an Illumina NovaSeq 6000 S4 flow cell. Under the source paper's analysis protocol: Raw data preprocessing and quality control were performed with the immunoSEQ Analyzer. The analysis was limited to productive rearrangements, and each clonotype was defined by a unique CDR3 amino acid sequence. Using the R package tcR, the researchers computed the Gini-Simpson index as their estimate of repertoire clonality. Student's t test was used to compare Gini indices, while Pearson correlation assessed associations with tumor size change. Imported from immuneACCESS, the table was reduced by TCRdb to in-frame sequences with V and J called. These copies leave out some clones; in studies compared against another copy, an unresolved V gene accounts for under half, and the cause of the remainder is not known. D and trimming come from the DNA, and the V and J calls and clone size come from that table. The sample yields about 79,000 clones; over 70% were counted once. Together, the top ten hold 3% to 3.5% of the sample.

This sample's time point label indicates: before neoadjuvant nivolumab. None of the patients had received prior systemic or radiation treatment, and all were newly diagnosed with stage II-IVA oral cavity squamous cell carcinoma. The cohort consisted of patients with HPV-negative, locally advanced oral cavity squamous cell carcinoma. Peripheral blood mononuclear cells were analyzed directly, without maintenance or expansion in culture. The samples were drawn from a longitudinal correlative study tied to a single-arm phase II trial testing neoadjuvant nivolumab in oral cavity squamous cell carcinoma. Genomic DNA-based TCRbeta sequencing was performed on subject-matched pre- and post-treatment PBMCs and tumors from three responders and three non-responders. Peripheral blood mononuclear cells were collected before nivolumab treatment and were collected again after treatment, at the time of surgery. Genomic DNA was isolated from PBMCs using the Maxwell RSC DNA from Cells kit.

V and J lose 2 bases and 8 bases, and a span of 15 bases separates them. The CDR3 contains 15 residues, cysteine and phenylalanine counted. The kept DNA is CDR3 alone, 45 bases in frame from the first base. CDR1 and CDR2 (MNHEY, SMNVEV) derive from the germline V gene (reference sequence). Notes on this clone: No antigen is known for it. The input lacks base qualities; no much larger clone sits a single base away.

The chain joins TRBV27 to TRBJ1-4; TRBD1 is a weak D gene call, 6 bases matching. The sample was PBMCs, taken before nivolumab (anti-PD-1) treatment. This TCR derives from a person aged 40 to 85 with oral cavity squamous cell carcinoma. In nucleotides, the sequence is TGTGCCAGCAGTTTAACGGCAGGGGTGGGAGAAAAACTGTTTTTT. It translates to CASSLTAGVGEKLFF.